This TCR beta chain was retrieved from a study of Graves' ophthalmopathy and Graves' hyperthyroidism. Many counts were recorded for this clonotype. V was clipped by 5 bases and J by 5 bases; unmatched bases: 8. The CDR3 covers 14 residues. Amplification of the TCR beta CDR3 regions used RNA transcripts (as template). Second-round multiplex PCR came after first-round RT-PCR with HTBI primers. One entry per CDR3 protein results from TCRdb running MiXCR on the multiplex PCR reads. The data contain roughly 500,000 distinct CDR3 sequences, around 15% of them singletons. Material for sequencing was blood. The TCR was taken from a woman aged 25 to 39 with Graves' ophthalmopathy. This chain connects TRBV12-3 or TRBV12-4 to TRBJ1-1; TRBD1 matches at 7 bases. The CDR3 coding sequence is TGTGCCAGCAGTCGCCCTGGGACAGAGACTGAAGCTTTCTTT. It encodes CASSRPGTETEAFF.